The 22 T cell receptor beta chains below come from one sample, sequenced in a study of T cells after yellow fever vaccination. One entry per CDR3 protein, called by TCRdb with MiXCR from the 5' RACE reads. The sample shows just under 85,000 distinct CDR3 sequences, about an eighth of them seen only once. Sequences were derived from CD8+ T cells not binding an NS4B(214-222) dextramer, sorted from PBMCs, sampled roughly 20 days after the first yellow fever vaccination. The receptors were sampled from a man between 18 and 35 years old who received the YFV17D yellow fever vaccine.

This clonotype was counted between two and nine times. V and J are TRBV6-2 or TRBV6-3 and TRBJ1-2; D ambiguous. In germline, CDR1 is MNHEY, CDR2 SVGEGT. The CDR3 loop spans 14 amino acids. V lost 0 bases and J 4 bases, leaving 9 bases between the germline ends. CDR3 coding DNA: TGTGCCAGCAGTTACTCGAACGGGATCTATGGCTACACCTTC. This translates into CASSYSNGIYGYTF.

This clonotype was observed a few times. This CDR3 reads CASSLANGGRDNEQFF. Here the CDR3 DNA reads TGCGCCAGCAGCTTGGCCAACGGGGGGCGAGACAATGAGCAGTTCTTC. The chain recombines TRBV5-1 with TRBJ2-1; the D gene is possibly TRBD2 (7 bases). From germline, CDR1 is SGHRS and CDR2 YFSETQ. Trimming took 0 bases from V and 5 from J, leaving 15 bases between them. This CDR3 spans 16 amino acids.

This clonotype was seen a handful of times. The chain uses TRBV21-1 and TRBJ1-2; whether TRBD1, the table's D call, matches the DNA was not checked. TRBV21-1 is given as a pseudogene. The CDR3 is 15 residues long. The CDR3 here is CASSSKGEKELGYTF. In nucleotides, the CDR3 is TGTGCCAGCAGCAGCAAGGGGGAGAAAGAGTTGGGCTACACCTTC.

This clonotype was counted between two and nine times. This chain links TRBV7-9 with TRBJ2-1, with TRBD2 matching over 7 bases. This CDR3 contains 14 residues. From germline, CDR1 is SEHNR and CDR2 FQNEAQ (reference sequence). With 5 bases clipped from V and 6 bases from J, the junction kept 7 bases outside the gene matches. The CDR3 sequence: CASSLDGGINEQFF. The CDR3 nucleotides read TGTGCCAGCAGCCTCGACGGGGGGATCAATGAGCAGTTCTTC.

This clonotype came up a few times. V gene TRBV7-9 combines with J gene TRBJ1-1, with D unresolved. Germline assignment: CDR1 SEHNR and CDR2 FQNEAQ (reference sequence). The CDR3 extends over 12 amino acids. V lost 1 base to trimming and J lost 7 bases, with 7 bases between them. The CDR3 protein is CASSLGVFEAFF. The DNA of the CDR3 is TGTGCCAGCAGCTTAGGAGTTTTTGAAGCTTTCTTT.

The V and J genes are TRBV11-2 and TRBJ2-3; 7 nucleotides line up with TRBD2. The CDR3 totals 12 residues. The V and J ends lost 6 bases and 14 bases, in that order; junction bases with no gene match: 11. Per the germline V gene, CDR1 is SGHAT and CDR2 is FQNNGV. CDR3 bases: TGTGCCAGCAGTTCGGGGGACTACTCGCCGTATTTT. It specifies CASSSGDYSPYF.

The chain recombines TRBV29-1 with TRBJ2-7; perhaps TRBD1 as D (6 bases). Germline assignment: CDR1 SQVTM and CDR2 ANQGSEA. Between the trimmed V and J ends, which lost 5 bases and 4 bases, there was a span of 12 bases. The CDR3 spans 12 residues. CDR3 DNA: TGCAGCGTTATACTAGGGGGATACGAGCAGTACTTC. Residues: CSVILGGYEQYF.

This sequence joins TRBV5-1 and TRBJ1-3; D unclear. V lost 3 bases and J 0 bases, leaving 4 bases between the germline ends. The CDR3 sequence is 13 residues long. Germline assignment: CDR1 SGHRS and CDR2 YFSETQ. Written as DNA, the CDR3 is TGCGCCAGCAGCTCCGACTCTGGAAACACCATATATTTT. Translating gives CASSSDSGNTIYF.

The chain joins TRBV6-5 to TRBJ1-2; D uncertain. Germline CDR1 MNHEY, CDR2 SVGAGI. The V and J ends lost 0 bases and 7 bases respectively, with 6 bases between them. This CDR3 has 12 amino acids. The CDR3 region has the DNA TGTGCCAGCAGTTACTCGGGTGCTGGCTACACCTTC. This gives the protein CASSYSGAGYTF.

This clonotype was seen more than once but under ten times. The chain has TRBV4-2 and TRBJ2-6, with TRBD1 as a possible D gene (6 bases). The germline gives CDR1 LGHNA, CDR2 YNFKEQ. CDR3 length: 17 residues. Trimming took off 0 bases at V and 4 bases at J, with 13 bases between the two ends. The CDR3 loop reads CASSQDGRGAGANVLTF. CDR3 nucleotide sequence: TGTGCCAGCAGCCAAGATGGCAGGGGAGCAGGGGCCAACGTCCTGACTTTC.

This clonotype turned up a few times. The junction and the germline gene differ at one end; a read error may be behind it. The V call is TRBV29-1, the J call TRBJ1-1; no reliable D call. The CDR3 is 14 residues long. Germline CDR1 and CDR2: SQVTM and ANQGSEA. The DNA of the CDR3 is TGCAGCGTCGAAGGGCAGTGGGGGAACACTGAAGCTTTCTTT. Residues: CSVEGQWGNTEAFF.

This clonotype was detected only a few times. The V gene is TRBV11-2, the J gene TRBJ2-1; D unresolved. CDR3 length: 12 amino acids. The V gene lost 5 bases and the J gene lost 5 bases, with 7 bases spanning the gap. CDR1 and CDR2 from the germline V gene are SGHAT and FQNNGV. The CDR3 bases are TGTGCCAGCAGCCGAAAAGACAATGAGCAGTTCTTC. Amino acids: CASSRKDNEQFF.

This clonotype came up a few times. The chain joins TRBV7-9 to TRBJ2-7, with 10 bases identical to TRBD1. This CDR3 is built from 16 residues. After removal of 5 bases from V and 1 base from J, the junction contained 8 bases not matched to a gene. Germline loops: CDR1 SEHNR, CDR2 FQNEAQ (reference sequence). As DNA, the CDR3 is TGTGCCAGCAGCCCACGGACAGGGGGAATTTCCTACGAGCAGTACTTC. It encodes CASSPRTGGISYEQYF.

This clonotype was counted between two and nine times. The rearrangement joins TRBV5-1 to TRBJ2-1; 13 bases line up with TRBD2. Germline CDR1 SGHRS, CDR2 YFSETQ. This CDR3 comprises 15 residues. V lost 3 bases to trimming and J lost 9 bases; unmatched junction nucleotides: 6. The CDR3 region is CASSWTGTSGVEQFF. Written as DNA, the CDR3 is TGCGCCAGCAGCTGGACCGGGACTAGCGGGGTTGAGCAGTTCTTC.

The V call is TRBV5-6, the J call TRBJ2-5, with D perhaps matching TRBD2 (5 bases). Germline CDR1 SGHDT, CDR2 YYEEEE. V gave up 4 bases and J gave up 1 base, with 20 bases separating them. The CDR3 sequence is 17 residues long. The CDR3: CASSVPLVVEGQETQYF. The CDR3 coding sequence is TGTGCCAGCAGCGTGCCCCTCGTCGTCGAGGGCCAAGAGACCCAGTACTTC.

V and J are TRBV6-2 or TRBV6-3 and TRBJ2-1, with TRBD1 matching over 8 bases. The CDR3 is 14 residues long. The V segment lost 7 bases and the J segment 7 bases; nucleotides outside the gene matches: 9. From germline, CDR1 is MNHEY and CDR2 SVGEGT. The CDR3 DNA follows: TGTGCCAGCACCGCGGGACAGGAGAGTAATGAGCAGTTCTTC. Translating it yields CASTAGQESNEQFF.

The chain links TRBV12-3 or TRBV12-4 to TRBJ1-5; TRBD1 matches 10 bases. The CDR3 runs to 15 residues. V was clipped by 0 bases and J by 7 bases; unmatched bases: 3. CDR3 amino acids: CASSLAGQGKQPQHF. The CDR3 DNA is TGTGCCAGCAGTTTAGCGGGACAGGGGAAGCAGCCCCAGCATTTT.

The DNA of the CDR3 is TGTGCCAGCAGCCAAAGTCCTCAGGGGAGGCAGTTCTTC. It encodes CASSQSPQGRQFF. The chain links TRBV4-2 to TRBJ2-1; tentatively, D is TRBD1 (6 bases). This CDR3 comprises 13 residues. CDR1 and CDR2 (germline): LGHNA, YNFKEQ. The V gene lost 2 bases and the J gene lost 12 bases, with 14 bases spanning the gap.

This clonotype was found a few times. The gene calls are TRBV5-6 and TRBJ2-7; 7 positions match TRBD1. The CDR3 covers 15 residues. V trimming: 4 bases; J trimming: 2 bases; junction bases outside the gene matches: 9. Germline V gene sequence: CDR1 SGHDT, CDR2 YYEEEE. CDR3 loop: CASSLARQGTYEQYF. In DNA, the CDR3 is TGTGCCAGCAGCCTGGCCCGACAGGGCACCTACGAGCAGTACTTC.

V is TRBV4-1 and J is TRBJ2-1; the match to TRBD1 covers 7 bases. This CDR3 is built from 14 residues. Germline CDR1 is MGHRA and CDR2 is YSYEKL. V was clipped by 1 base and J by 6 bases; unmatched bases: 3. The CDR3 DNA reads TGCGCCAGCAGCCAAGGGGACAGCCTCAATGAGCAGTTCTTC. It specifies CASSQGDSLNEQFF.

The chain has TRBV7-6 and TRBJ2-3; D possibly corresponds to TRBD1 (5 bases). V lost 5 bases and J lost 3, with 12 bases in between. Germline CDR1 and CDR2: SGHVS and FNYEAQ. CDR3 size: 14 residues. CDR3 region: CASSPTRVTDTQYF. The CDR3 DNA reads as TGTGCCAGCAGCCCTACCAGGGTTACAGATACGCAGTATTTT.

This clonotype was counted only a few times. The J gene is TRBJ1-2, the V gene TRBV5-1; D may be TRBD1 (6 bases). V shed 0 bases and J shed 6 bases, with 15 bases lying between them. Germline CDR1 reads SGHRS; CDR2 reads YFSETQ. This CDR3 spans 15 amino acids. The CDR3: CASSLGVGGIDGYTF. The CDR3 nucleotides read TGCGCCAGCAGCTTGGGAGTGGGGGGCATCGATGGCTACACCTTC.